This T cell receptor beta chain stems from a study of T cells after yellow fever vaccination. Study background: Fractions of low cell number were prepared using SMART-Seq v4 Ultra Low Input. Points from the study as a whole: In FACS-sorted repertoires, abundant clonotypes from the bulk population could appear as contaminants.

Comment on this clonotype: Its antigen remains unidentified.

Trimming cost V 6 bases and J 0 bases, with 13 bases left between them. This CDR3 contains 16 residues. Germline CDR1 is SGHRS and CDR2 is YFSETQ. TCRdb fed the 5' RACE reads into MiXCR, producing one record per CDR3 protein. The sample has 300,000 to 400,000 distinct CDR3 sequences, 8% to 9.5% seen once; the top ten hold around 17%. Material: PBMCs, obtained roughly 45 days after the first yellow fever vaccination. The chain uses TRBV5-1 and TRBJ1-6; D not certain. This receptor was obtained from a man between 18 and 35 years old who received the YFV17D yellow fever vaccine. CDR3 nucleotide sequence: TGCGCCAGCACCCTAGGAGGAGGCTCCTATAATTCACCCCTCCACTTT. Protein sequence: CASTLGGGSYNSPLHF.